In its sample, the clone carrying this T cell receptor (beta chain) was seen once. The entry originates in a study of blood T cell repertoires in COVID-19. As for the study in general: Acute-phase and convalescent COVID-19 samples originated in the United States, Italy and Spain. From T cells, B-cell-depleted T cells, or PBMCs came the material, which was cDNA or gDNA.

The Seattle patients joined while their infection was active and were tracked longitudinally afterward. The CDR3 is 17 amino acids. Germline assignment: CDR1 SGDLS and CDR2 YYNGEE. The V segment lost 2 bases and the J segment 6 bases; nucleotides outside the gene matches: 12. Original methodology: Reference gene primer amplification in the assay estimated nucleated cell counts. Using immunoSEQ multiplex PCR, the repertoire was profiled, and TCRdb retains in-frame clones only, with some absent. The DNA was the basis for D and trimming; V, J and clone size are from that table. Of 250,000 to 350,000 clones listed, approximately 85% were seen once; the top ten hold about 0.9%.

Sequencing used peripheral blood. This chain uses TRBV9 with TRBJ2-1, with TRBD2 identical over 9 bases. The clonotype was recovered from a human donor with COVID-19, enrolled during active disease. The donor label of this sample is uncertain. CDR3 DNA: TGTGCCAGCAGCGTTTATTCTAGCGGGACCGGGGGCAATGAGCAGTTCTTC. Protein sequence: CASSVYSSGTGGNEQFF.